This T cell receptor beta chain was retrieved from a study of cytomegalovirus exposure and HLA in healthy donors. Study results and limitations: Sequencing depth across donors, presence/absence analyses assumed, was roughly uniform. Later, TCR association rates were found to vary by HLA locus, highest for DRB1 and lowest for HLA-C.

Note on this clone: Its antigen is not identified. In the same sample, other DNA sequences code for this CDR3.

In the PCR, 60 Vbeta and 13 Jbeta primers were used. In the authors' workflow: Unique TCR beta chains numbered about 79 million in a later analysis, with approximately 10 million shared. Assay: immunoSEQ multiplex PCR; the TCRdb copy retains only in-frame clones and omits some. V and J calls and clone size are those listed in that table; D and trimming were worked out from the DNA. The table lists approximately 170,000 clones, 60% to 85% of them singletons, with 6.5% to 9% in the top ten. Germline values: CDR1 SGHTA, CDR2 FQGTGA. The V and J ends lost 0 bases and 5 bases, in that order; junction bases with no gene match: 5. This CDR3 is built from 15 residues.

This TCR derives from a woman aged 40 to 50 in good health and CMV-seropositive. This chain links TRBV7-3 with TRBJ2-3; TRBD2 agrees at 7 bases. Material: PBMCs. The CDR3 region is CASSLTGGAGDTQYF. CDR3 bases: TGTGCCAGCAGCTTAACGGGAGGGGCCGGAGATACGCAGTATTTT.